The 21 T cell receptor beta chains presented below share a single source sample, sequenced in a study of cytotoxic CD8 clonotypes in ibrutinib-treated CLL. The method was immunoSEQ multiplex PCR; TCRdb's version includes in-frame clones alone and lacks a portion of them. The table has approximately 190,000 clones, 75% to 85% seen once. The material sequenced was PBMCs, taken after 12 months of ibrutinib treatment. The receptors here all came from a human donor with chronic lymphocytic leukemia.

V gene TRBV6-1 combines with J gene TRBJ2-4; D gene uncertain. The CDR3 consists of 13 residues. Germline values: CDR1 MNHNS, CDR2 SASEGT. Trimming cost V 2 bases and J 3 bases, with 5 bases left between them. The CDR3 nucleotides are TGTGCCAGCAGTGAAATTATCAAAAACATTCAGTACTTC. Translated, it gives CASSEIIKNIQYF.

The chain carries TRBV5-1 and TRBJ1-2, with 7 nucleotides matching TRBD1. CDR3 length equals 13 residues. CDR1 and CDR2 (germline): SGHRS, YFSETQ. The J segment lost 8 bases and the V segment lost 0 bases, leaving 4 bases of the junction unmatched. The CDR3 DNA is TGCGCCAGCAGCTTGGTGCAGGGGGAGGGCTACACCTTC. It translates to CASSLVQGEGYTF. The full variable domain, rest sourced from reference TRBV5-1 and TRBJ1-2, is KAGVTQTPRYLIKTRGQQVTLSCSPISGHRSVSWYQQTPGQGLQFLFEYFSETQRNKGNFPGRFSGRQFSNSRSEMNVSTLELGDSALYLCASSLVQGEGYTFGSGTRLTVV.

This chain uses TRBV6-1 with TRBJ2-7; TRBD1 agrees at 9 bases. CDR1 is MNHNS and CDR2 is SASEGT in the germline V gene. V shed 8 bases, J shed 13 bases, and the junction held 9 bases outside the gene matches. This CDR3 is built from 11 residues. The CDR3 sequence: CASLTRDRAYF. For the CDR3, the DNA is TGTGCCAGCCTGACCAGGGACAGGGCATACTTC.

The chain carries TRBV19 and TRBJ1-2; tentatively, D is TRBD1 (6 bases). The CDR3 has 15 amino acids. Per the germline V gene, CDR1 is LNHDA and CDR2 is SQIVND (reference sequence). V shed 6 bases and J shed 9 bases, with 23 bases lying between them. CDR3: CASSPRTGGQWSYTF. The DNA of the CDR3 is TGTGCCAGTAGCCCTAGAACTGGCGGACAGTGGAGCTACACCTTC. Variable domain in full (rest from reference TRBV19 and TRBJ1-2): DGGITQSPKYLFRKEGQNVTLSCEQNLNHDAMYWYRQDPGQGLRLIYYSQIVNDFQKGDIAEGYSVSREKKESFPLTVTSAQKNPTAFYLCASSPRTGGQWSYTFGSGTRLTVV.

The V and J genes are TRBV5-6 and TRBJ2-1; D not certain. V lost 2 bases to trimming and J lost 0 bases, with 12 bases between them. The CDR3 runs 16 residues. Germline V CDR1 and CDR2: SGHDT, YYEEEE. The CDR3 loop is CASSFMAQSSYNEQFF. The CDR3 region has the DNA TGTGCCAGCAGCTTCATGGCTCAGAGCTCCTACAATGAGCAGTTCTTC.

The chain employs TRBV5-1 and TRBJ1-2, with 7 positions matching TRBD1. The CDR3 covers 15 residues. V was clipped by 4 bases and J by 4 bases; unmatched bases: 10. The V gene's germline CDR1 is SGHRS and CDR2 YFSETQ. CDR3 DNA: TGCGCCAGCAGCCCAGGGACAGCCCAGGGCTATGGCTACACCTTC. Its translation: CASSPGTAQGYGYTF.

Only a few counts were recorded for this clone. J is TRBJ1-2 and V is TRBV6-5; perhaps TRBD1 as D (5 bases). From germline, CDR1 is MNHEY and CDR2 SVGAGI. There are 13 residues in the CDR3. V shed 2 bases and J shed 5 bases, with 9 bases lying between them. The CDR3 DNA reads as TGTGCCAGCAGTTACGCCGGGGCGTATGGCTACACCTTC. This encodes CASSYAGAYGYTF.

The chain recombines TRBV2 with TRBJ1-5; 12 nucleotides match TRBD1. CDR1 is SNHLY, CDR2 FYNNEI, per germline. With V trimmed by 3 bases and J by 6 bases, 6 bases remained unmatched. The CDR3 sequence is 16 residues long. This chain's CDR3 is CASSELGQGAGQPQHF. The DNA of the CDR3 is TGTGCCAGCAGTGAGTTGGGACAGGGGGCGGGTCAGCCCCAGCATTTT. Filled out from reference TRBV2 and TRBJ1-5, the complete variable domain reads EPEVTQTPSHQVTQMGQEVILRCVPISNHLYFYWYRQILGQKVEFLVSFYNNEISEKSEIFDDQFSVERPDGSNFTLKIRSTKLEDSAMYFCASSELGQGAGQPQHFGDGTRLSIL.

This clone was picked up one time. The chain joins TRBV28 to TRBJ2-5, with D hard to call. Germline lookup yields CDR1 MDHEN and CDR2 SYDVKM. This CDR3 spans 12 amino acids. The V gene lost 9 bases and the J gene lost 7 bases, with 15 bases spanning the gap. The CDR3 reads CASKRSGATQYF. CDR3 coding DNA: TGTGCCAGTAAGCGATCAGGCGCGACCCAGTACTTC.

This chain joins TRBV5-1 and TRBJ1-1; no clear D gene. Trimming took off 0 bases at V and 4 bases at J, with 10 bases between the two ends. Germline CDR1 is SGHRS and CDR2 is YFSETQ. The CDR3 sequence is 14 residues long. The CDR3 sequence: CASSLDGIGTEAFF. The CDR3 DNA sequence: TGCGCCAGCAGCTTGGACGGGATAGGCACTGAAGCTTTCTTT.

V is TRBV19 and J is TRBJ1-6; a possible D gene is TRBD1 (6 bases). The length of the CDR3 is 15 residues. Between the trimmed V and J ends, which lost 5 bases and 6 bases, there was a span of 14 bases. Germline V gene data show CDR1 as LNHDA and CDR2 as SQIVND (reference sequence). In nucleotides, the CDR3 is TGTGCCAGTAGTTTGGGGGCCGGGAGTAATTCACCCCTCCACTTT. Translating it yields CASSLGAGSNSPLHF. Full variable domain (rest looked up from reference TRBV19 and TRBJ1-6): DGGITQSPKYLFRKEGQNVTLSCEQNLNHDAMYWYRQDPGQGLRLIYYSQIVNDFQKGDIAEGYSVSREKKESFPLTVTSAQKNPTAFYLCASSLGAGSNSPLHFGNGTRLTVT.

This sequence joins TRBV2 and TRBJ1-1, with 8 bases aligning to TRBD1. CDR3 length: 14 amino acids. Trimming cost V 6 bases and J 5 bases; bases outside gene matches: 8. Germline CDR1 and CDR2: SNHLY and FYNNEI. This CDR3 reads CASRRQGSATEAFF. CDR3 DNA sequence: TGTGCCAGCAGGAGACAGGGGTCCGCGACTGAAGCTTTCTTT.

This rearrangement joins TRBV15 to TRBJ1-3; no reliable D call. CDR1 and CDR2 from the germline V gene are LNHNV and YYDKDF (reference sequence). V was shortened by 0 bases and J by 0 bases, with 9 bases between the two germline ends. This CDR3 has 16 amino acids. The CDR3 region has the DNA TGTGCCACCAGCAGAGATCCGGGCCCCTCTGGAAACACCATATATTTT. This codes for CATSRDPGPSGNTIYF.

The chain couples TRBV4-2 to TRBJ2-1; TRBD2 aligns across 11 bases. Trimming took 2 bases from V and 5 from J; bases not matched to a gene: 8. The germline V gene encodes CDR1 LGHNA and CDR2 YNFKEQ. The CDR3 is made up of 17 amino acids. CDR3 DNA sequence: TGTGCCAGCAGCCAACGAACAGGGACTAGCGGACACAATGAGCAGTTCTTC. It encodes CASSQRTGTSGHNEQFF.

In its sample, this clone was seen once. The CDR3 here is CASSPRTGEAEQYF. The CDR3 DNA sequence: TGTGCCAGCAGCCCGCGGACAGGAGAGGCCGAGCAGTACTTC. The gene calls are TRBV14 and TRBJ2-7, with 7 bases fitting TRBD1. This CDR3 spans 14 amino acids. Trimming removed 4 bases from V and 6 bases from J; junction bases left unmatched: 9. The germline CDR1 and CDR2 sequences are SGHDN and FVKESK.

The J gene is TRBJ2-1, the V gene TRBV28; 8 bases fit TRBD1. The V segment lost 6 bases and the J segment 5 bases; nucleotides outside the gene matches: 6. The CDR3 runs to 14 residues. Germline CDR1 and CDR2: MDHEN and SYDVKM. The CDR3 reads CASRSGQAHNEQFF. The CDR3 nucleotides read TGTGCCAGCAGGTCGGGACAGGCACACAATGAGCAGTTCTTC.

The rearrangement links TRBV5-1 to TRBJ2-7; unclear D gene. Trimming took off 3 bases at V and 7 bases at J, with 11 bases between the two ends. Germline-derived CDR1 and CDR2 are SGHRS and YFSETQ. CDR3 size: 12 residues. Here the CDR3 DNA reads TGCGCCAGCAGCTGGGGTTCTGGGGAGCAGTACTTC. Protein product: CASSWGSGEQYF. Full variable domain (outside the CDR3, taken from reference TRBV5-1 and TRBJ2-7): KAGVTQTPRYLIKTRGQQVTLSCSPISGHRSVSWYQQTPGQGLQFLFEYFSETQRNKGNFPGRFSGRQFSNSRSEMNVSTLELGDSALYLCASSWGSGEQYFGPGTRLTVT.

The chain uses TRBV18 and TRBJ2-5; the match to TRBD2 covers 10 bases. The CDR3 consists of 16 residues. After removal of 4 bases from V and 4 bases from J, the junction contained 9 bases not matched to a gene. Germline V gene lookup returns CDR1 KGHSH and CDR2 LQKENI. DNA for the CDR3: TGTGCCAGCTCACGGGCTAGCGGGGGCCTAGGAGAGACCCAGTACTTC. Encoded protein: CASSRASGGLGETQYF. The whole variable domain, filled in from reference TRBV18 and TRBJ2-5, reads NAGVMQNPRHLVRRRGQEARLRCSPMKGHSHVYWYRQLPEEGLKFMVYLQKENIIDESGMPKERFSAEFPKEGPSILRIQQVVRGDSAAYFCASSRASGGLGETQYFGPGTRLLVL.

The V call is TRBV4-1, the J call TRBJ1-5; D ambiguous. Germline CDR1 is MGHRA and CDR2 is YSYEKL. With 4 bases removed from V and 0 bases from J, the gap between germline ends came to 10 bases. The length of the CDR3 is 15 residues. The CDR3 sequence: CASSPQVNSNQPQHF. The CDR3 DNA is TGCGCCAGCAGCCCCCAGGTCAATAGCAATCAGCCCCAGCATTTT.

This clone showed up many times. The chain links TRBV6-4 to TRBJ1-5; D unresolved. V gave up 3 bases and J gave up 4 bases, with 7 bases separating them. Germline V gene sequence: CDR1 MRHNA, CDR2 SNTAGT. This CDR3 is built from 13 residues. DNA for the CDR3: TGTGCCAGCAGTGAGTCAGAGAATCAGCCCCAGCATTTT. As protein: CASSESENQPQHF.

The chain links TRBV7-8 to TRBJ2-7, with D perhaps TRBD2 (6 bases). V was clipped by 1 base and J by 0 bases, with 13 bases between them. This CDR3 is 16 amino acids long. From germline, CDR1 is SGHVS and CDR2 FQNEAQ. CDR3 in amino acids: CASSLEVWRGSYEQYF. The CDR3, as DNA: TGTGCCAGCAGCTTAGAGGTGTGGCGGGGCTCCTACGAGCAGTACTTC.